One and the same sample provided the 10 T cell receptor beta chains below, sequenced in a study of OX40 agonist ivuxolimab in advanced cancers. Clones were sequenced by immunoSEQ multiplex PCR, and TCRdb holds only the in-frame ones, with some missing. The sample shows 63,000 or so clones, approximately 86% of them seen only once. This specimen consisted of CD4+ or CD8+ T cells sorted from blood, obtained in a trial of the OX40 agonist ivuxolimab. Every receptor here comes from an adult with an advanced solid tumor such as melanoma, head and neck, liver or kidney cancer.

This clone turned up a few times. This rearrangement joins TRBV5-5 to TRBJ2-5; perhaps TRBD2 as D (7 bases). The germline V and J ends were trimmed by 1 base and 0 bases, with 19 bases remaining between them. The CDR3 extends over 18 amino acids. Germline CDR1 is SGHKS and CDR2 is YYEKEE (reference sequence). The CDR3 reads CASSLLAGAGDNQETQYF. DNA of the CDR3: TGTGCCAGCAGCTTGTTGGCGGGGGCAGGGGACAACCAAGAGACCCAGTACTTC.

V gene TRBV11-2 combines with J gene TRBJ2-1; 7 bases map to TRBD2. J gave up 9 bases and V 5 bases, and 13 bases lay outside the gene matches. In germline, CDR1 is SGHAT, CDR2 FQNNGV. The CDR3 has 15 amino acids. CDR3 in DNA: TGTGCCAGCAGCGAGGGGCGGTCGAGCGGGGTTGAGCAGTTCTTC. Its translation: CASSEGRSSGVEQFF.

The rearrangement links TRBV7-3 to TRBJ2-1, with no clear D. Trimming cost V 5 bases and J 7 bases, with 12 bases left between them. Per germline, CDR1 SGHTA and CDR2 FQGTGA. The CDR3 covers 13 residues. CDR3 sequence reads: CASSPTGQNEQFF. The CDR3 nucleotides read TGTGCCAGCAGCCCCACGGGTCAGAATGAGCAGTTCTTC.

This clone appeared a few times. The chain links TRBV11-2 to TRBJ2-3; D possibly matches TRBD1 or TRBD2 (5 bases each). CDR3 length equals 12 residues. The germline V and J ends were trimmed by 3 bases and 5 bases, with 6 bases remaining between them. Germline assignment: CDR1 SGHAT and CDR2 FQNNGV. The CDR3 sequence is CASSFGGDTQYF. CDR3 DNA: TGTGCCAGCAGCTTTGGGGGAGATACGCAGTATTTT.

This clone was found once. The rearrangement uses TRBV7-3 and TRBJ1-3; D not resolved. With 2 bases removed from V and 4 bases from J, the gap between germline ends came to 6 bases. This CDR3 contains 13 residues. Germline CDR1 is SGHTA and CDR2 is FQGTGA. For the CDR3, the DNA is TGTGCCAGCAGCTTATCCGTCGGAAACACCATATATTTT. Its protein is CASSLSVGNTIYF.

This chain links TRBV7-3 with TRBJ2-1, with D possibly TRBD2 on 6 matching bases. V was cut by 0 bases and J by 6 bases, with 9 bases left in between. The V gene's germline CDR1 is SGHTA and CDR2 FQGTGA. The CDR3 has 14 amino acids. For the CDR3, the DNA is TGTGCCAGCAGCTTAACAGGAGGGCGCAATGAGCAGTTCTTC. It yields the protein CASSLTGGRNEQFF.

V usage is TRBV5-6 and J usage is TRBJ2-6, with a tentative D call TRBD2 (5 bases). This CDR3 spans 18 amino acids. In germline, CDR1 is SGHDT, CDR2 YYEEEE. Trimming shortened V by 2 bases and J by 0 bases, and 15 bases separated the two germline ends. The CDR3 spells CASSFETLAFSGANVLTF. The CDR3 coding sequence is TGTGCCAGCAGCTTTGAGACGCTAGCCTTCTCTGGGGCCAACGTCCTGACTTTC.

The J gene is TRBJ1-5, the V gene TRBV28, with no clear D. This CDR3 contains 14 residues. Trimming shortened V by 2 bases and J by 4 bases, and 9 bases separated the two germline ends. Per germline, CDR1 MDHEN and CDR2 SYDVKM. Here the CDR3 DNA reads TGTGCCAGCAGTTTACGGTCACTTAATCAGCCCCAGCATTTT. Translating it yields CASSLRSLNQPQHF. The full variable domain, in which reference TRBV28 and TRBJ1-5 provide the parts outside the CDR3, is DVKVTQSSRYLVKRTGEKVFLECVQDMDHENMFWYRQDPGLGLRLIYFSYDVKMKEKGDIPEGYSVSREKKERFSLILESASTNQTSMYLCASSLRSLNQPQHFGDGTRLSIL.

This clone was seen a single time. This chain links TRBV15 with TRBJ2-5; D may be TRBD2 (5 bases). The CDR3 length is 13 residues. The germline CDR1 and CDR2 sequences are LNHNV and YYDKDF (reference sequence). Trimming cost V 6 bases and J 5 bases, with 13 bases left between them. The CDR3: CATRGGPWETQYF. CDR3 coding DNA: TGTGCCACCAGGGGCGGGCCTTGGGAGACCCAGTACTTC.

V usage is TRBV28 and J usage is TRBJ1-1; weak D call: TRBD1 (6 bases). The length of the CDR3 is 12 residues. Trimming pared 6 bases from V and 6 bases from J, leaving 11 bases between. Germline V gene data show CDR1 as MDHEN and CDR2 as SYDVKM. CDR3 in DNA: TGTGCCAGCAGCCTACAGGGCCCTGAAGCTTTCTTT. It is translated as CASSLQGPEAFF.